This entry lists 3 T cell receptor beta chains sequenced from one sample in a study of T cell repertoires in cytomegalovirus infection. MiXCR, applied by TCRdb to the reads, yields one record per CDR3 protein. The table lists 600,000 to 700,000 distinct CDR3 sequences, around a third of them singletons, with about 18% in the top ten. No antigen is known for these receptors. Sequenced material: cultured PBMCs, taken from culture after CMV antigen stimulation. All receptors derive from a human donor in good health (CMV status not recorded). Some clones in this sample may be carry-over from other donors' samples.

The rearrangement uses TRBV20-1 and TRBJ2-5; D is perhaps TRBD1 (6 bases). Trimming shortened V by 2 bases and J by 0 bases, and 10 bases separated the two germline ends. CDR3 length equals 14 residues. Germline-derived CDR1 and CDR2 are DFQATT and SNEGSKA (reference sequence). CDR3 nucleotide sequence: TGCAGTGCTAGACCGCAGGGGTACCAAGAGACCCAGTACTTC. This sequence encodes CSARPQGYQETQYF.

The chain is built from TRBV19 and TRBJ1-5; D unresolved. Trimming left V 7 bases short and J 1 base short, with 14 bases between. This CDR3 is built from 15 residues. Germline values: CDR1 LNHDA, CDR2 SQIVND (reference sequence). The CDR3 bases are TGTGCCAGTACCCCGCGGCAGTTGAGCAATCAGCCCCAGCATTTT. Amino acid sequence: CASTPRQLSNQPQHF.

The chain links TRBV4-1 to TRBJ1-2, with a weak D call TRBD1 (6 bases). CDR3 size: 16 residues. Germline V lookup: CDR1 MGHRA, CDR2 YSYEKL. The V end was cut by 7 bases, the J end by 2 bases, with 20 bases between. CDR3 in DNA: TGCGCCAGCACCCGGGGACATCTCAATATGAACTATGGCTACACCTTC. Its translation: CASTRGHLNMNYGYTF.